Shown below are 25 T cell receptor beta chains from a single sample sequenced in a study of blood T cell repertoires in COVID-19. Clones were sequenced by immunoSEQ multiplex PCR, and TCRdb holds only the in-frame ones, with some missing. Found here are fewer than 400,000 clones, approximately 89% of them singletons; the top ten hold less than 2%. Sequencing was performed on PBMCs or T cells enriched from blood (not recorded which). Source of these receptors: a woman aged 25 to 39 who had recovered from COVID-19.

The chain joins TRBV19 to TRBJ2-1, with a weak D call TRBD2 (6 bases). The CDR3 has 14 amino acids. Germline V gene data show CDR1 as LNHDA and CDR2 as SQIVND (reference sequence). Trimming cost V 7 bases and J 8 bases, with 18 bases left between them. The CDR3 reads CASTVDYLKDEQFF. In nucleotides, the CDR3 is TGTGCCAGTACTGTGGACTATCTCAAAGATGAGCAGTTCTTC. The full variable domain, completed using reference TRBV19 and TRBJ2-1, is DGGITQSPKYLFRKEGQNVTLSCEQNLNHDAMYWYRQDPGQGLRLIYYSQIVNDFQKGDIAEGYSVSREKKESFPLTVTSAQKNPTAFYLCASTVDYLKDEQFFGPGTRLTVL.

The CDR3 nucleotides are TGTGCCAGCAGTTACCCGAGAATCCACAGAGCCGAGCAGTACTTC. Translation gives CASSYPRIHRAEQYF. This chain joins TRBV6-2 or TRBV6-3 and TRBJ2-7, with no clear D. Germline-derived CDR1 and CDR2 are MNHEY and SVGEGT. The CDR3 is 15 amino acids. Deletions cut 2 bases from V and 6 bases from J, with 17 bases between.

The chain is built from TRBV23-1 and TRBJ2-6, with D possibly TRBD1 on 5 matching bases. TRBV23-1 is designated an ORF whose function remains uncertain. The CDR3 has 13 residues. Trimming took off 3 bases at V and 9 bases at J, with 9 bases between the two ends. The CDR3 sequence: CASSHRGGNVLTF. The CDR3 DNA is TGCGCCAGCAGTCATAGGGGCGGCAACGTCCTGACTTTC.

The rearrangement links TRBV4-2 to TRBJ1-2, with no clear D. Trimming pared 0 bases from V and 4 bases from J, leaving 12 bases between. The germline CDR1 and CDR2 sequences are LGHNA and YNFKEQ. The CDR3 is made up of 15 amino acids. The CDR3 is CASSQDQEAFYGYTF. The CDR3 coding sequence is TGTGCCAGCAGCCAAGATCAGGAAGCCTTCTATGGCTACACCTTC.

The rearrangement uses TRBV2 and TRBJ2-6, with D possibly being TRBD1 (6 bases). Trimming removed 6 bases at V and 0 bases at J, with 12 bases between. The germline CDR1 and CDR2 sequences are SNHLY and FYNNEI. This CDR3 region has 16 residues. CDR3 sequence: CASRLGQFSGANVLTF. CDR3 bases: TGTGCCAGCAGACTAGGACAGTTCTCTGGGGCCAACGTCCTGACTTTC.

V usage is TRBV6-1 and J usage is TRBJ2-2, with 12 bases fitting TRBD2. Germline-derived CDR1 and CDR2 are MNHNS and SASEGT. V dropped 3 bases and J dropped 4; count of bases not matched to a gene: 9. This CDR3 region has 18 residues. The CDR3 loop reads CASSDLGLAGLGTGELFF. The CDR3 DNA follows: TGTGCCAGCAGTGACCTCGGACTAGCGGGGCTTGGCACCGGGGAGCTGTTTTTT.

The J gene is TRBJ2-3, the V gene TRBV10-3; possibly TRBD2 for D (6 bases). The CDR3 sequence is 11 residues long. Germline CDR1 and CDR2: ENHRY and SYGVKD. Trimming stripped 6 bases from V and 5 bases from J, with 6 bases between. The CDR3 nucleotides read TGTGCCATCAGGGGGGGAGATACGCAGTATTTT. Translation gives CAIRGGDTQYF.

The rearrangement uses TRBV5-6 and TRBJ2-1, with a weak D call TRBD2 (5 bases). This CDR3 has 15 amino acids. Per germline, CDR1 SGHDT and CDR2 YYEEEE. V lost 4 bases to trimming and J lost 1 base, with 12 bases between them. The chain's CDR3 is CASSRSGVSYNEQFF. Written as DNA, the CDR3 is TGTGCCAGCAGCCGCTCCGGGGTGTCCTACAATGAGCAGTTCTTC.

DNA for the CDR3: TGTGCCAGCAGCCTAACCCTAGTATCTATAGTTTACAATGAGCAGTTCTTC. This gives the protein CASSLTLVSIVYNEQFF. The V gene is TRBV7-2, the J gene TRBJ2-1, with D hard to call. The CDR3 is 17 residues long. CDR1 is SGHTA, CDR2 FQGNSA, per germline. V lost 5 bases, J lost 4 bases, and 21 bases lay in between.

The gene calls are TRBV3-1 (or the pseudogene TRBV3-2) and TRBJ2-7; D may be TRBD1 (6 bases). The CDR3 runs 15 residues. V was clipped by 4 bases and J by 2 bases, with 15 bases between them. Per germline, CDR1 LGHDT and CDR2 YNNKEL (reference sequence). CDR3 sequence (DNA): TGTGCCAGCAGCCCAACGGGACATCAGACCTACGAGCAGTACTTC. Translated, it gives CASSPTGHQTYEQYF.

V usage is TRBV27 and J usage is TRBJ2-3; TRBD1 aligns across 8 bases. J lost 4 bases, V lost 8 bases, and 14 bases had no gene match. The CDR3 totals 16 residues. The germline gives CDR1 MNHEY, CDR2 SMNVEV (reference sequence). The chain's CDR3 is CASRRPLTGVSDTQYF. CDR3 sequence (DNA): TGTGCCAGCCGACGACCTTTGACAGGGGTATCAGATACGCAGTATTTT.

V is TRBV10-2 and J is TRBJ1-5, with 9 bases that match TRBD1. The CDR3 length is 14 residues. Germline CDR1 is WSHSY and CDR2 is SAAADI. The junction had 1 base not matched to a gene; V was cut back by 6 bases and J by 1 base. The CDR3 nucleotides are TGCGCCAGCAGCGGGACAGGGAGCAATCAGCCCCAGCATTTT. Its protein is CASSGTGSNQPQHF.

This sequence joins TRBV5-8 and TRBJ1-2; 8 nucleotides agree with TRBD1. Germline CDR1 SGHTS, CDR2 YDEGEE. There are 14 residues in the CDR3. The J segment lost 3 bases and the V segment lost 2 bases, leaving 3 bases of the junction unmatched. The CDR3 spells CASSLQGVYYGYTF. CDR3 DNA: TGTGCCAGCAGCTTACAGGGGGTTTACTATGGCTACACCTTC.

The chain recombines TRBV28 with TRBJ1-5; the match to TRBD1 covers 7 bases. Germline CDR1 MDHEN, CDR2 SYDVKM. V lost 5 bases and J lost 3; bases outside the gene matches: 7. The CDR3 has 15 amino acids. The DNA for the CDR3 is TGTGCCAGCAGTCCCACGACAGGGAACAATCAGCCCCAGCATTTT. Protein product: CASSPTTGNNQPQHF.

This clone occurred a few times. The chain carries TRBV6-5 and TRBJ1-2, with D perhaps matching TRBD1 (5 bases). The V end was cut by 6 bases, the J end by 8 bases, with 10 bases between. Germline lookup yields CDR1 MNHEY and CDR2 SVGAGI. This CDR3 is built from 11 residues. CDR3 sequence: CASSKGVGYTF. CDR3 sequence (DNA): TGTGCCAGCAGCAAAGGGGTAGGCTACACCTTC.

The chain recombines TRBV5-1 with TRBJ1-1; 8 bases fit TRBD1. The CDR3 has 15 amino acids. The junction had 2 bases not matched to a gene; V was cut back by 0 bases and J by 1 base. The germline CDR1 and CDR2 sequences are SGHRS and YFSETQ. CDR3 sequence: CASSLAGTGNTEAFF. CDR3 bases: TGCGCCAGCAGCTTGGCCGGGACAGGGAACACTGAAGCTTTCTTT.

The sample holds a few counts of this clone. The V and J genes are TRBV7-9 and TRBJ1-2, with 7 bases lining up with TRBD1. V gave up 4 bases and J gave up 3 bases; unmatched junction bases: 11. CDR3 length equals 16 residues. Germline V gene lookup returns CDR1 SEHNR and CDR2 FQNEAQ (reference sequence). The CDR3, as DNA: TGTGCCAGCAGCTCATACCACAGGGGTGCGGACTATGGCTACACCTTC. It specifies CASSSYHRGADYGYTF. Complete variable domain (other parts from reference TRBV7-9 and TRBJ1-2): DTGVSQNPRHKITKRGQNVTFRCDPISEHNRLYWYRQTLGQGPEFLTYFQNEAQLEKSRLLSDRFSAERPKGSFSTLEIQRTEQGDSAMYLCASSSYHRGADYGYTFGSGTRLTVV.

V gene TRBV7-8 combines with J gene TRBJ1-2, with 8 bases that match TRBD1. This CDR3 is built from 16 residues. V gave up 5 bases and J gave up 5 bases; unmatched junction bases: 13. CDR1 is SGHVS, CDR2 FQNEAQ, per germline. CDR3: CASSPASGRGLYGYTF. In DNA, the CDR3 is TGTGCCAGCAGCCCAGCATCAGGCAGGGGGCTTTATGGCTACACCTTC.

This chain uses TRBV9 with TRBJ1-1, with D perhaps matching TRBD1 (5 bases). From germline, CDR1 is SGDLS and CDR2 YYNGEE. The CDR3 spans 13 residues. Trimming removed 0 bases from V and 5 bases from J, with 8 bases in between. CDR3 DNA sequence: TGTGCCAGCAGCGTAGAAGACAGTACTGAAGCTTTCTTT. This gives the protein CASSVEDSTEAFF.

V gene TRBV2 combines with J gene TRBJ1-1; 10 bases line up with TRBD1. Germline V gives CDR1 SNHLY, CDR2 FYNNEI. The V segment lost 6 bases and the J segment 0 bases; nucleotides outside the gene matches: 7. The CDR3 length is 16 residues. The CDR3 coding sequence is TGTGCCAGCAGGGAGGGGACAGGGGCCATGAACACTGAAGCTTTCTTT. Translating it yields CASREGTGAMNTEAFF. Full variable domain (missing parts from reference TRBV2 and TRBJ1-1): EPEVTQTPSHQVTQMGQEVILRCVPISNHLYFYWYRQILGQKVEFLVSFYNNEISEKSEIFDDQFSVERPDGSNFTLKIRSTKLEDSAMYFCASREGTGAMNTEAFFGQGTRLTVV.

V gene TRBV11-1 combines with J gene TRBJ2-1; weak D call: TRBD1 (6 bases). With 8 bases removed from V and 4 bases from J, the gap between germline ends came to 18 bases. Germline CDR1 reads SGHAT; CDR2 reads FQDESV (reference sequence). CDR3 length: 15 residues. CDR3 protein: CASPRGSTLYNEQFF. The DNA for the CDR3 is TGTGCCAGCCCTAGGGGGAGTACCCTATACAATGAGCAGTTCTTC.

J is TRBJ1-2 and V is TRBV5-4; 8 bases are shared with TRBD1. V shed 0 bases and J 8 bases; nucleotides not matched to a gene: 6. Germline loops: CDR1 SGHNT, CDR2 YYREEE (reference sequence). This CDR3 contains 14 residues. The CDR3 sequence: CASSLVGQGGGYTF. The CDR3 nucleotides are TGTGCCAGCAGCTTGGTCGGACAGGGCGGGGGCTACACCTTC.

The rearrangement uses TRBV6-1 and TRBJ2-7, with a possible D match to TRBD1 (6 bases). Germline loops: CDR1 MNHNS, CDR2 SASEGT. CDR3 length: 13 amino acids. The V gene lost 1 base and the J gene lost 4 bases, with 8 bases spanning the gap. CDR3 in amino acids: CASSEDRGYEQYF. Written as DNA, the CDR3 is TGTGCCAGCAGTGAAGATAGGGGGTACGAGCAGTACTTC.

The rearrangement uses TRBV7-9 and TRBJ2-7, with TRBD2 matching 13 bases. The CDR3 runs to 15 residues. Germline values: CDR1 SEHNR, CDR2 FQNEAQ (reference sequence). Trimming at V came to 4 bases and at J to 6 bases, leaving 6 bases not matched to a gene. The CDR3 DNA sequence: TGTGCCAGCAGCTACGGACTAGCGGGAGTTCGCGAGCAGTACTTC. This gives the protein CASSYGLAGVREQYF.

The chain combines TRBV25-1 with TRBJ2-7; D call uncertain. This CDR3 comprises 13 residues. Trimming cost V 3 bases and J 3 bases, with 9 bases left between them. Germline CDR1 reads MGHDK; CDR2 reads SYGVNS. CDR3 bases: TGTGCCAGCAGTGATGGGCCCTTCTACGAGCAGTACTTC. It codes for CASSDGPFYEQYF.